This T cell receptor (beta chain) was obtained from a study of T cell repertoires in cytomegalovirus infection. Study as a whole: Evidence of both CMV infection and a matching HLA type came from public TCR beta signatures. Overall study results and limits: Summed frequency of public TCR beta families distinguished CMV carriers with the relevant HLA. Clonotype analysis showed dominance of the ex vivo response by HLA-C-restricted CMV-specific TCR beta clonotypes.

TCRdb called the reads again in MiXCR, with one record for every CDR3 protein. Altogether about 130,000 distinct CDR3 sequences are present, 8% to 9% being singletons, with the ten largest covering roughly a tenth. This clonotype was counted a single time. The target antigen is unknown. This may be a read error, as it is one base from a much larger clone. The conserved phenylalanine or tryptophan normally closing the CDR3 is absent here, so this likely arose from a read error. This CDR3 has 14 residues. In germline, CDR1 is MNHEY, CDR2 SVGAGI. V lost 2 bases to trimming and J lost 2 bases, with 9 bases between them.

V is TRBV6-5 and J is TRBJ1-1, with a weak D call TRBD1 (6 bases). The source material was PBMCs. This TCR was recovered from a human donor in good health (CMV status not recorded). Some clones in this sample may be carry-over from other donors' samples. CDR3 DNA sequence: TGTGCCAGCAGTTACGGGGGCATTAACACTGAAGCTTTCTTG. Translated: CASSYGGINTEAFL.